This TCR beta chain is from a study of cytomegalovirus exposure and HLA in healthy donors. Study observations and caveats: TRBV6-2, TRBV6-3 and other indistinguishable V segments were excluded. It was in a later analysis that TCR association rates were seen to vary by HLA locus, highest for DRB1 and lowest for HLA-C. A list of about 160 TCR beta chains associated with cytomegalovirus was given.

Germline V CDR1 and CDR2: SGHRS, YFSETQ. The CDR3 runs 14 residues. With 0 bases removed from V and 5 bases from J, the gap between germline ends came to 11 bases. On this clone: As yet, its antigen is unknown.

The PCR was carried out with 60 Vbeta primers and 13 Jbeta primers. In the original processing: In a later analysis, of about 80 million unique beta chains, 9 million to 11 million appeared in at least two donors. Here immunoSEQ multiplex PCR was the method, and the copy in TCRdb shows in-frame clones only, minus some. D and trimming come from the DNA, and the V and J calls and clone size come from that table. The ten most abundant clones cover roughly 1.7% of a sample with some 130,000 clones. The chain joins TRBV5-1 to TRBJ2-5; weak D call: TRBD2 (6 bases). This clonotype originated in a woman aged 40 to 50 in good health and CMV-seropositive. Source material: PBMCs. In DNA, the CDR3 is TGCGCCAGCAGCTTGGCCGGGGGTTGGGAGACCCAGTACTTC. It encodes CASSLAGGWETQYF.